This passage covers 13 T cell receptor beta chains from one sample sequenced in a study of shared clonotypes between healthy human individuals. The data were produced by immunoSEQ multiplex PCR, yet TCRdb's version contains in-frame clones alone and is incomplete. The sample includes 2 million to 3 million clones, 90% to 95% of them seen just once. Sequencing used naive CD4+ T cells from PBMCs. As to subset: CD45RA+ positively selected. The source of these receptors is a man younger than 30 in good health. Some clones in this sample may be carry-over from other donors' samples.

This chain uses TRBV7-2 with TRBJ1-2, with D perhaps TRBD1 (6 bases). Trimming removed 5 bases at V and 8 bases at J, with 18 bases between. The CDR3 runs 14 residues. Germline values: CDR1 SGHTA, CDR2 FQGNSA. CDR3 DNA: TGTGCCAGCAGCCCCCAGGGGAACTATCTCGGCTACACCTTC. Translated: CASSPQGNYLGYTF.

The chain employs TRBV25-1 and TRBJ2-1; 13 bases fit TRBD2. Germline CDR1 is MGHDK and CDR2 is SYGVNS. The CDR3 extends over 16 amino acids. Trimming at V came to 2 bases and at J to 7 bases, leaving 5 bases not matched to a gene. The CDR3 is CASSEPLAGGPNEQFF. CDR3 sequence (DNA): TGTGCCAGCAGTGAACCACTAGCGGGAGGGCCGAATGAGCAGTTCTTC.

The chain combines TRBV19 with TRBJ2-5; TRBD1 aligns across 12 bases. J gave up 4 bases and V 8 bases, and 8 bases lay outside the gene matches. There are 15 residues in the CDR3. Germline V gene lookup returns CDR1 LNHDA and CDR2 SQIVND (reference sequence). In DNA form, the CDR3 reads TGTGCCAGTGGGGGACAGGGGGCCTTACGAGAGACCCAGTACTTC. This encodes CASGGQGALRETQYF. The whole variable domain, filled in from reference TRBV19 and TRBJ2-5, reads DGGITQSPKYLFRKEGQNVTLSCEQNLNHDAMYWYRQDPGQGLRLIYYSQIVNDFQKGDIAEGYSVSREKKESFPLTVTSAQKNPTAFYLCASGGQGALRETQYFGPGTRLLVL.

With regard to this clone: The sample holds other DNA sequences that translate to the same CDR3. V gene TRBV28 combines with J gene TRBJ2-3, with a weak D call TRBD1 (5 bases). V was trimmed by 3 bases and J by 5 bases, leaving 12 bases between them. Germline V lookup: CDR1 MDHEN, CDR2 SYDVKM. This CDR3 contains 14 residues. CDR3 coding DNA: TGTGCCAGCAGTTTCGGTGGAAGGGGAGATACGCAGTATTTT. Translation gives CASSFGGRGDTQYF. The full variable domain, its missing parts supplied by reference TRBV28 and TRBJ2-3, is DVKVTQSSRYLVKRTGEKVFLECVQDMDHENMFWYRQDPGLGLRLIYFSYDVKMKEKGDIPEGYSVSREKKERFSLILESASTNQTSMYLCASSFGGRGDTQYFGPGTRLTVL.

This clone has more than one count but fewer than ten. The chain employs TRBV9 and TRBJ1-2, with D unclear. Per the germline V gene, CDR1 is SGDLS and CDR2 is YYNGEE. Trimming took 4 bases from V and 8 from J, leaving 6 bases between them. This CDR3 is 10 amino acids long. This CDR3 is CASSSRGYTF. The CDR3 bases are TGTGCCAGCAGCTCGCGGGGCTACACCTTC.

V is TRBV15 and J is TRBJ2-1, with D perhaps assigned TRBD1 or TRBD2 (5 bases each). Germline V CDR1 and CDR2: LNHNV, YYDKDF (reference sequence). The V end was cut by 3 bases, the J end by 6 bases, with 9 bases between. This CDR3 is built from 13 residues. The CDR3 loop reads CATSSGAGNEQFF. CDR3 sequence (DNA): TGTGCCACCAGCAGCGGGGCGGGCAATGAGCAGTTCTTC.

The rearrangement links TRBV7-8 to TRBJ2-3; perhaps TRBD1 as D (5 bases). V lost 2 bases and J lost 4, with 10 bases in between. The germline V gene has CDR1 SGHVS and CDR2 FQNEAQ. This CDR3 region has 14 residues. This chain's CDR3 is CASSLQGVADTQYF. The CDR3 nucleotides read TGTGCCAGCAGCTTACAGGGTGTCGCAGATACGCAGTATTTT.

The rearrangement uses TRBV5-4 and TRBJ2-3; D possibly uses TRBD1 or TRBD2 (5 bases each). The CDR3 contains 17 residues. The germline V gene has CDR1 SGHNT and CDR2 YYREEE (reference sequence). The germline V and J ends were trimmed by 5 bases and 6 bases, with 25 bases remaining between them. This chain's CDR3 is CASSSAAGTGRYDTQYF. As DNA, the CDR3 is TGTGCCAGCAGTTCTGCCGCCGGGACGGGACGCTATGATACGCAGTATTTT.

The chain uses TRBV28 and TRBJ2-7; the match to TRBD1 covers 10 bases. The CDR3 spans 14 residues. Germline V lookup: CDR1 MDHEN, CDR2 SYDVKM. Losses at the gene ends were 5 bases for V and 4 bases for J; bases not matched to a gene: 5. The CDR3 DNA reads TGTGCCAGCAGTAGGGACAGGGGCTGGTACGAGCAGTACTTC. Amino acid sequence: CASSRDRGWYEQYF.

Regarding this clone: The sample contains more than one DNA sequence encoding this CDR3. The J gene is TRBJ1-3, the V gene TRBV11-2; D not certain. V gave up 3 bases and J gave up 0 bases, with 6 bases separating them. From germline, CDR1 is SGHAT and CDR2 FQNNGV. CDR3 length equals 14 residues. The CDR3 coding sequence is TGTGCCAGCAGCTTGACAAACTCTGGAAACACCATATATTTT. Protein: CASSLTNSGNTIYF.

The J gene is TRBJ1-2, the V gene TRBV28, with a tentative D call TRBD1 (6 bases). Trimming took off 8 bases at V and 2 bases at J, with 12 bases between the two ends. The CDR3 spans 13 residues. The germline gives CDR1 MDHEN, CDR2 SYDVKM. DNA of the CDR3: TGTGCCAGCCTGGACAGATTAAACTATGGCTACACCTTC. This sequence encodes CASLDRLNYGYTF.

This CDR3 reads CAISASGQRGDTQYF. The CDR3 DNA reads TGTGCCATCAGCGCCTCCGGGCAAAGGGGGGATACGCAGTATTTT. V and J are TRBV10-3 and TRBJ2-3; D may be TRBD1 (6 bases). Germline lookup yields CDR1 ENHRY and CDR2 SYGVKD. The CDR3 has 15 residues. With 6 bases removed from V and 6 bases from J, the gap between germline ends came to 19 bases.

This chain links TRBV27 with TRBJ2-2, with 8 bases lining up with TRBD1. CDR1 MNHEY and CDR2 SMNVEV come from the germline V gene (reference sequence). The CDR3 is 17 residues long. V lost 5 bases to trimming and J lost 5 bases; unmatched junction nucleotides: 13. CDR3 nucleotides: TGTGCCAGCAGTCCCAAGGGGGGCGACAGGGGAACCGGGGAGCTGTTTTTT. It is translated as CASSPKGGDRGTGELFF.